This TCR beta chain comes out of a study of cytomegalovirus exposure and HLA in healthy donors. Regarding the study as a whole: Per published reports, the classifier diagnosed cytomegalovirus status with high specificity and sensitivity. Association of about 17,000 TCR beta sequences with HLA alleles was found at 0.05 false discovery rate in a later analysis. Apparent HLA restriction characterized most CMV-associated TCR beta chains in a later analysis. Later analysis associated a missense DCLRE1C variant with TCR beta V- and J-gene trimming.

Germline CDR1 is SGHNT and CDR2 is YYREEE (reference sequence). There are 13 residues in the CDR3. V was clipped by 4 bases and J by 2 bases, with 9 bases between them. Use of 60 Vbeta and 13 Jbeta primers characterized the PCR. Using immunoSEQ multiplex PCR, the repertoire was profiled, and TCRdb retains in-frame clones only, with some absent. The sample features roughly 110,000 clones, with 3.7% in its top ten. Turning to this clone: Its antigen is undetermined.

Material: PBMCs. This clonotype originated in a young man in good health and CMV-seronegative. The V gene is TRBV5-4, the J gene TRBJ1-1, with no clear D. The CDR3 DNA reads TGTGCCAGCAGCCGTCGGGTAAACACTGAAGCTTTCTTT. It translates to CASSRRVNTEAFF. The full variable domain, rest sourced from reference TRBV5-4 and TRBJ1-1, is ETGVTQSPTHLIKTRGQQVTLRCSSQSGHNTVSWYQQALGQGPQFIFQYYREEENGRGNFPPRFSGLQFPNYSSELNVNALELDDSALYLCASSRRVNTEAFFGQGTRLTVV.